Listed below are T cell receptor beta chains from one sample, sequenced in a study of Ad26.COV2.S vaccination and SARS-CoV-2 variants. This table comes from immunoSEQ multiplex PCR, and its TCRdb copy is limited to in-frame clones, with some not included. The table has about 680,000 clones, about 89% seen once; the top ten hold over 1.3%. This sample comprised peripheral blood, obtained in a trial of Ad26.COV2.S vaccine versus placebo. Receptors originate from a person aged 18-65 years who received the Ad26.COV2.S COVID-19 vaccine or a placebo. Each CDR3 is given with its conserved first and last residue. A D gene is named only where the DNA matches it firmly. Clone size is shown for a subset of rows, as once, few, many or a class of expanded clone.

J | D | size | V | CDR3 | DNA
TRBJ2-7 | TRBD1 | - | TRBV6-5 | CASSPARDSFYEQYF | TGTGCCAGCAGTCCCGCCCGGGACAGTTTCTACGAGCAGTACTTC
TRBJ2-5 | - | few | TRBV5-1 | CASSLGPQETQYF | TGCGCCAGCAGCTTGGGCCCACAAGAGACCCAGTACTTC
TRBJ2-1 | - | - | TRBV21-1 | CAATGGGAREQFF | TGTGCCGCGACAGGCGGGGGGGCCCGTGAGCAGTTCTTC
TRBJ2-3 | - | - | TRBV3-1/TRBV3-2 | CASSQASVRGTDTQYF | TGTGCCAGCAGCCAAGCGAGCGTAAGAGGCACAGATACGCAGTATTTT
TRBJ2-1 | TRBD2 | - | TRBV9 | CASSVGSIWTSYNEQFF | TGTGCCAGCAGCGTAGGGAGTATATGGACTAGCTACAATGAGCAGTTCTTC
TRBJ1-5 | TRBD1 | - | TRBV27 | CASSLKGTAVYSNQPQHF | TGTGCCAGCAGTTTGAAAGGGACAGCTGTTTATAGCAATCAGCCCCAGCATTTT
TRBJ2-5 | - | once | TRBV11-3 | CASSLMSLETQYF | TGTGCCAGCAGCTTAATGAGTTTGGAGACCCAGTACTTC
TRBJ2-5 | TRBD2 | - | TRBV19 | CASSITSGGSQETQYF | TGTGCCAGTAGTATAACGAGCGGGGGGTCCCAAGAGACCCAGTACTTC
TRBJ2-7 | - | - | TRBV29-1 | CSVRATLYEQYF | TGCAGCGTTCGTGCGACACTCTACGAGCAGTACTTC
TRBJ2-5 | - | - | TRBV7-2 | CASSLSPAQETQYF | TGTGCCAGCAGCTTATCTCCAGCTCAAGAGACCCAGTACTTC
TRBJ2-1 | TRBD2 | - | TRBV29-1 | CSVVSTSGGEQFF | TGCAGCGTTGTGAGTACTAGCGGAGGGGAGCAGTTCTTC
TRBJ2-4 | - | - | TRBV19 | CASSIDAGYGKNIQYF | TGTGCCAGTAGTATAGATGCCGGGTATGGCAAAAACATTCAGTACTTC
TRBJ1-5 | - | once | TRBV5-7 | CASSHRARYYSNQPQHF | TGTGCCAGCAGCCACAGGGCCCGCTATTATAGCAATCAGCCCCAGCATTTT
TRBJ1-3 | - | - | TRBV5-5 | CASRVGAGGNTIYF | TGTGCCAGCAGGGTCGGGGCAGGCGGAAACACCATATATTTT
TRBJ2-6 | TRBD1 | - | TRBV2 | CASSQGQGGVLTF | TGTGCCAGCAGCCAAGGACAGGGGGGGGTCCTGACTTTC
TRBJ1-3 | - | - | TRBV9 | CASSVEQSLSGNTIYF | TGTGCCAGCAGCGTAGAACAGTCCCTCTCTGGAAACACCATATATTTT
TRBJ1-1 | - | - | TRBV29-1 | CSVEVLNTEAFF | TGCAGCGTTGAAGTGCTGAACACTGAAGCTTTCTTT
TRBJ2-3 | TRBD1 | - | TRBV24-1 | CATSDPTGADTQYF | TGTGCCACCAGTGACCCGACAGGGGCCGATACGCAGTATTTT
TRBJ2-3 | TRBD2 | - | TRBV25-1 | CASSRRGTSGFTDTQYF | TGTGCCAGCAGTCGAAGGGGGACTAGCGGGTTCACAGATACGCAGTATTTT
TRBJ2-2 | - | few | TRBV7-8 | CASSRDIAAGELFF | TGTGCCAGCAGCCGAGACATCGCCGCCGGGGAGCTGTTTTTT
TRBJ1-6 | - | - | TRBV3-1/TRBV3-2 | CASSQNAGLDSPLHF | TGTGCCAGCAGCCAAAATGCAGGGCTCGATTCACCCCTCCACTTT
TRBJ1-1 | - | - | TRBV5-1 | CASSFPGLNTEAFF | TGCGCCAGCAGCTTCCCGGGACTGAACACTGAAGCTTTCTTT
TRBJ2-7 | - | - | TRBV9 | CASSDRYPPYEQYF | TGTGCCAGCAGCGACCGTTACCCCCCCTACGAGCAGTACTTC
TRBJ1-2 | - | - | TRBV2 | CASSENRGSPYF | TGTGCCAGCAGTGAAAATCGGGGGAGCCCCTACTTC
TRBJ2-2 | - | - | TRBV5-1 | CASRVTRRGGAMNTGELFF | TGCGCCAGCAGGGTCACGCGACGGGGTGGGGCGATGAACACCGGGGAGCTGTTTTTT
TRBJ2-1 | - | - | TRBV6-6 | CASSYSEGARNPRQFF | TGTGCCAGCAGTTACTCGGAGGGGGCGCGAAATCCTAGGCAGTTCTTC
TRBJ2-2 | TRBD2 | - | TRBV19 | CASLRGEANTGELFF | TGTGCCTCTTTGCGGGGGGAAGCGAACACCGGGGAGCTGTTTTTT
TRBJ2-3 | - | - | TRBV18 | CASSPSDYPNLDTDTQYF | TGTGCCAGCTCACCAAGCGATTATCCCAACCTTGACACAGATACGCAGTATTTT
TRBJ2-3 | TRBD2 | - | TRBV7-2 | CASSLDAGGRGTDTQYF | TGTGCCAGCAGCTTAGACGCGGGGGGCCGGGGCACAGATACGCAGTATTTT
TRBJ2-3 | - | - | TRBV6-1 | CASTPLVEGGDTQYF | TGTGCCAGCACCCCCCTCGTAGAAGGGGGTGATACGCAGTATTTT